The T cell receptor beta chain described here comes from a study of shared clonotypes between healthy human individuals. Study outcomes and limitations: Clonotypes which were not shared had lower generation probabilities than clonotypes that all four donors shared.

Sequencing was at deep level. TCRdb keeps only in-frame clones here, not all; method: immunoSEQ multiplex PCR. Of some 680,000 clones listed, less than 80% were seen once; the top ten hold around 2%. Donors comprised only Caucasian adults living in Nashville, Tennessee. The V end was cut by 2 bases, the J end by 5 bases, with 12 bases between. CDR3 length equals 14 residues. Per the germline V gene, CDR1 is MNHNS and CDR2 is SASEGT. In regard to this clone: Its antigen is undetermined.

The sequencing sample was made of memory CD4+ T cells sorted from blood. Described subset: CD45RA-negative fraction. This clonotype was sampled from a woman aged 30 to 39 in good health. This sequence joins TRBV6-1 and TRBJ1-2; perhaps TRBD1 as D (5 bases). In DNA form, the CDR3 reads TGTGCCAGCAGTGAATCAGTCGGGGGGTATGGCTACACCTTC. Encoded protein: CASSESVGGYGYTF.